One and the same sample provided the 29 T cell receptor beta chains below, sequenced in a study of shared clonotypes between healthy human individuals. The repertoire was sequenced with immunoSEQ multiplex PCR; TCRdb's copy has only in-frame clones and lacks some. The sample includes around 980,000 clones, 70% to 80% seen only once; the top ten take under 0.8%. Sequences were obtained from memory CD4+ T cells from PBMCs. Subset given: CD45RA-negative fraction. The receptor set was obtained from a man aged 18 to 29 in good health. Some clones in this sample may be carry-over from other donors' samples.

Details on this clone: Germline and junction disagree at one end, which may indicate a read error. This sequence joins TRBV6-6 and TRBJ1-3; the D is unclear. The CDR3 contains 16 residues. Germline assignment: CDR1 MNHNY and CDR2 SVGAGI (reference sequence). DNA of the CDR3: TGTGCCAGCAGTTTCCCCTTTTCCCACCCTGGGAACACCATATATTTT. It codes for CASSFPFSHPGNTIYF.

This chain joins TRBV6-5 and TRBJ1-2, with D unclear. Germline V lookup: CDR1 MNHEY, CDR2 SVGAGI. The CDR3 length is 12 residues. Trimming cost V 7 bases and J 8 bases, with 14 bases left between them. This chain's CDR3 is CASTTPSGGYTF. The DNA for the CDR3 is TGTGCCAGCACAACCCCATCGGGAGGCTACACCTTC.

The chain links TRBV28 to TRBJ1-2; D is perhaps TRBD1 (5 bases). The V and J ends lost 3 bases and 3 bases respectively, with 8 bases between them. The CDR3 extends over 13 amino acids. Germline V gene lookup returns CDR1 MDHEN and CDR2 SYDVKM. CDR3 protein: CASSFWGDYGYTF. The CDR3, as DNA: TGTGCCAGCAGTTTTTGGGGGGACTATGGCTACACCTTC.

This clone was found many times. V usage is TRBV7-6 and J usage is TRBJ2-1, with D perhaps matching TRBD1 (5 bases). With 5 bases removed from V and 7 bases from J, the gap between germline ends came to 18 bases. CDR1 is SGHVS, CDR2 FNYEAQ, per germline. CDR3 length equals 15 residues. This CDR3 is CASSKTGRVSNEQFF. In DNA, the CDR3 is TGTGCCAGCAGCAAAACGGGCAGGGTATCGAATGAGCAGTTCTTC.

The gene calls are TRBV6-1 and TRBJ2-4; D is uncertain. Germline lookup yields CDR1 MNHNS and CDR2 SASEGT. The CDR3 has 14 residues. V shed 4 bases and J shed 2 bases, with 9 bases lying between them. The CDR3: CASSVGPTKNIQYF. Written as DNA, the CDR3 is TGTGCCAGCAGTGTCGGACCGACCAAAAACATTCAGTACTTC.

The chain employs TRBV11-2 and TRBJ1-3; possible D gene TRBD1, 5 bases. Germline CDR1 is SGHAT and CDR2 is FQNNGV. This CDR3 contains 14 residues. Trimming took off 3 bases at V and 1 base at J, with 7 bases between the two ends. The CDR3 DNA is TGTGCCAGCAGCTTCGGGACTTCTGGAAACACCATATATTTT. It yields the protein CASSFGTSGNTIYF.

The chain couples TRBV18 to TRBJ2-5; no definite D call. The CDR3 totals 14 residues. Germline CDR1 and CDR2: KGHSH and LQKENI. V was shortened by 2 bases and J by 3 bases, with 10 bases between the two germline ends. CDR3 nucleotides: TGTGCCAGCTCACCAGCGGCCAGTAAAGAGACCCAGTACTTC. This gives the protein CASSPAASKETQYF. The full variable domain, completed using reference TRBV18 and TRBJ2-5, is NAGVMQNPRHLVRRRGQEARLRCSPMKGHSHVYWYRQLPEEGLKFMVYLQKENIIDESGMPKERFSAEFPKEGPSILRIQQVVRGDSAAYFCASSPAASKETQYFGPGTRLLVL.

V usage is TRBV18 and J usage is TRBJ1-3, with a possible D match to TRBD1 (5 bases). Trimming left V 3 bases short and J 1 base short, with 13 bases between. Germline lookup yields CDR1 KGHSH and CDR2 LQKENI. This CDR3 is 16 amino acids long. Here the CDR3 reads CASSPGTVGSGNTIYF. For the CDR3, the DNA is TGTGCCAGCTCACCGGGGACCGTGGGTTCTGGAAACACCATATATTTT.

This clone was observed at least ten times. The rearrangement joins TRBV9 to TRBJ2-3; D is possibly TRBD1 (5 bases). The CDR3 spans 13 residues. Per germline, CDR1 SGDLS and CDR2 YYNGEE. The V end lost 4 bases, the J end lost 4 bases, and 10 bases lay between the germline ends. CDR3 coding DNA: TGTGCCAGCAGCAGGGGAATGGCAGATACGCAGTATTTT. Its protein product is CASSRGMADTQYF.

The V and J genes are TRBV14 and TRBJ2-7; the match to TRBD1 covers 8 bases. Trimming removed 4 bases from V and 12 bases from J; junction bases left unmatched: 17. The CDR3 consists of 15 residues. Germline loops: CDR1 SGHDN, CDR2 FVKESK. CDR3 residues: CASSPVPGQAHHGYF. The CDR3 coding sequence is TGTGCCAGCAGCCCCGTACCGGGACAGGCTCACCACGGGTACTTC. Full variable domain (missing parts from reference TRBV14 and TRBJ2-7): EAGVTQFPSHSVIEKGQTVTLRCDPISGHDNLYWYRRVMGKEIKFLLHFVKESKQDESGMPNNRFLAERTGGTYSTLKVQPAELEDSGVYFCASSPVPGQAHHGYFGPGTRLTVT.

V gene TRBV15 combines with J gene TRBJ2-7; 8 bases are shared with TRBD1. The CDR3 totals 13 residues. V was pared by 3 bases and J by 3 bases, with 1 base of the junction left unmatched. Per the germline V gene, CDR1 is LNHNV and CDR2 is YYDKDF (reference sequence). CDR3 sequence reads: CATSRDRVYEQYF. Here the CDR3 DNA reads TGTGCCACCAGCAGGGACAGGGTCTACGAGCAGTACTTC.

V usage is TRBV9 and J usage is TRBJ2-7; possibly TRBD1 for D (6 bases). This CDR3 is 14 amino acids long. Trimming cost V 0 bases and J 4 bases, with 11 bases left between them. Germline CDR1 SGDLS, CDR2 YYNGEE. CDR3 loop: CASSVGTGMYEQYF. CDR3 bases: TGTGCCAGCAGCGTAGGAACAGGGATGTACGAGCAGTACTTC.

V is TRBV9 and J is TRBJ2-1; 9 nucleotides match TRBD2. V dropped 0 bases and J dropped 10; count of bases not matched to a gene: 8. This CDR3 comprises 15 residues. The germline V gene has CDR1 SGDLS and CDR2 YYNGEE. For the CDR3, the DNA is TGTGCCAGCAGCGTAGAAATAGCGGGAGCTGGGGAGCAGTTCTTC. It translates to CASSVEIAGAGEQFF. Together with reference TRBV9 and TRBJ2-1, the CDR3 gives the full variable domain: DSGVTQTPKHLITATGQRVTLRCSPRSGDLSVYWYQQSLDQGLQFLIQYYNGEERAKGNILERFSAQQFPDLHSELNLSSLELGDSALYFCASSVEIAGAGEQFFGPGTRLTVL.

This rearrangement joins TRBV11-2 to TRBJ2-5; the D gene is possibly TRBD2 (7 bases). CDR3 length: 15 residues. CDR1 and CDR2 from the germline V gene are SGHAT and FQNNGV. V dropped 5 bases and J dropped 7 bases, with 20 bases sitting between them. The CDR3 sequence: CASSRVRGAGGTQYF. For the CDR3, the DNA is TGTGCCAGCAGCCGCGTACGGGGGGCGGGCGGGACCCAGTACTTC.

The rearrangement joins TRBV28 to TRBJ2-7, with D perhaps assigned TRBD1 or TRBD2 (7 bases each). The V end was cut by 3 bases, the J end by 5 bases, with 17 bases between. Per the germline V gene, CDR1 is MDHEN and CDR2 is SYDVKM. The CDR3 runs 15 residues. CDR3 region: CASSFSWQGGHEQYF. The DNA of the CDR3 is TGTGCCAGCAGTTTTTCTTGGCAGGGGGGGCACGAGCAGTACTTC.

The chain employs TRBV13 and TRBJ1-2, with TRBD1 matching 7 bases. This CDR3 comprises 15 residues. From germline, CDR1 is PRHDT and CDR2 FYEKMQ (reference sequence). With 5 bases clipped from V and 7 bases from J, the junction kept 13 bases outside the gene matches. The CDR3: CASSDRQGSYSGYTF. The CDR3 DNA reads TGTGCCAGCAGCGACCGACAGGGAAGTTACTCTGGCTACACCTTC.

The chain links TRBV28 to TRBJ2-5; TRBD1 matches at 8 bases. V gave up 5 bases and J gave up 5 bases; unmatched junction bases: 13. The germline CDR1 and CDR2 sequences are MDHEN and SYDVKM. The CDR3 length is 16 residues. The CDR3 DNA follows: TGTGCCAGCAGTCGCGCGAGTACAGGGGGTAGGGAGACCCAGTACTTC. This gives the protein CASSRASTGGRETQYF.

On this clone: This likely traces to a read error, being one base from a far larger clone. V usage is TRBV29-1 and J usage is TRBJ1-1; D gene uncertain. Germline CDR1 is SQVTM and CDR2 is ANQGSEA. CDR3 length: 11 residues. The CDR3 loop is CSALVRAEASF. DNA for the CDR3: TGCAGCGCCCTTGTCCGGGCTGAAGCTTCCTTT.

Points on this clone: A junction boundary mismatches the germline segment, possibly from a read error. This same CDR3 is encoded by further DNA sequences in the sample. The chain is built from TRBV29-1 and TRBJ1-1; D is possibly TRBD1 (6 bases). CDR1 is SQVTM and CDR2 is ANQGSEA in the germline V gene. The CDR3 contains 13 residues. The CDR3: CSVSTGGDTEAFF. The CDR3 DNA reads TGCAGCGTTTCGACAGGTGGGGACACTGAGGCTTTCTTT.

The chain has TRBV15 and TRBJ1-1; no definite D call. Looked up from germline, CDR1 is LNHNV and CDR2 is YYDKDF (reference sequence). This CDR3 has 14 residues. The V end lost 1 base, the J end lost 3 bases, and 9 bases lay between the germline ends. In DNA, the CDR3 is TGTGCCACCAGCAGAGCTAAAAAGTACACTGAAGCTTTCTTT. This translates into CATSRAKKYTEAFF. The whole variable domain, filled in from reference TRBV15 and TRBJ1-1, reads DAMVIQNPRYQVTQFGKPVTLSCSQTLNHNVMYWYQQKSSQAPKLLFHYYDKDFNNEADTPDNFQSRRPNTSFCFLDIRSPGLGDTAMYLCATSRAKKYTEAFFGQGTRLTVV.

This clone was observed a few times. The V call is TRBV28, the J call TRBJ1-2; possibly TRBD1 for D (6 bases). CDR3 length: 13 amino acids. The germline V gene has CDR1 MDHEN and CDR2 SYDVKM. With 3 bases removed from V and 7 bases from J, the gap between germline ends came to 12 bases. CDR3 sequence: CASSFRGSSGYTF. The CDR3 DNA reads as TGTGCCAGCAGTTTCAGGGGATCTTCTGGCTACACCTTC.

The genes are TRBV5-1 and TRBJ2-5; the match to TRBD2 covers 10 bases. The CDR3 is 16 residues long. In germline, CDR1 is SGHRS, CDR2 YFSETQ. Trimming took 2 bases from V and 4 from J; bases not matched to a gene: 8. CDR3 protein: CASSFTGLAMGETQYF. The CDR3 DNA follows: TGCGCCAGCAGCTTTACGGGACTAGCGATGGGAGAGACCCAGTACTTC.

The rearrangement uses TRBV11-2 and TRBJ1-4; maybe TRBD1 (5 bases). CDR3 length equals 17 residues. Germline V lookup: CDR1 SGHAT, CDR2 FQNNGV. V dropped 2 bases and J dropped 8 bases, with 21 bases sitting between them. CDR3 DNA sequence: TGTGCCAGCAGCTTAAGGGGTTGGTCAACAAAGGGGGAAAAACTGTTTTTT. This translates into CASSLRGWSTKGEKLFF.

The chain couples TRBV5-5 to TRBJ2-6; the D is unclear. Germline assignment: CDR1 SGHKS and CDR2 YYEKEE (reference sequence). The CDR3 loop spans 17 amino acids. V was shortened by 4 bases and J by 0 bases, with 14 bases between the two germline ends. The DNA of the CDR3 is TGTGCCAGCAGCCCCCGGGCCTCAAGCTCTGGGGCCAACGTCCTGACTTTC. Its protein is CASSPRASSSGANVLTF.

The V gene is TRBV6-1, the J gene TRBJ1-4, with D possibly TRBD1 on 5 matching bases. The germline CDR1 and CDR2 sequences are MNHNS and SASEGT. Trimming shortened V by 1 base and J by 4 bases, and 13 bases separated the two germline ends. The CDR3 is 16 residues long. In nucleotides, the CDR3 is TGTGCCAGCAGTGAAGGGTTCGACAGAATTAATGAAAAACTGTTTTTT. It is translated as CASSEGFDRINEKLFF.

This clone has just a few counts. The V and J genes are TRBV4-1 and TRBJ2-7; D might be TRBD2 (5 bases). Trimming stripped 10 bases from V and 3 bases from J, with 28 bases between. The germline gives CDR1 MGHRA, CDR2 YSYEKL. The CDR3 loop spans 17 amino acids. Written as DNA, the CDR3 is TGCGCCATCCCTCCCATGGAAGAGGACTTTCTCGACTACGAGCAGTACTTC. It yields the protein CAIPPMEEDFLDYEQYF.

This rearrangement joins TRBV11-3 to TRBJ2-2, with 9 bases aligning to TRBD1. V lost 7 bases, J lost 0 bases, and 6 bases stayed unmatched. Germline lookup yields CDR1 SGHNT and CDR2 YENEEA. This CDR3 comprises 16 residues. CDR3 coding DNA: TGTGCCAGCACCCCGGGACAGGGCTCGAACACCGGGGAGCTGTTTTTT. The encoded protein is CASTPGQGSNTGELFF. Variable domain in full (rest from reference TRBV11-3 and TRBJ2-2): EAGVVQSPRYKIIEKKQPVAFWCNPISGHNTLYWYLQNLGQGPELLIRYENEEAVDDSQLPKDRFSAERLKGVDSTLKIQPAELGDSAVYLCASTPGQGSNTGELFFGEGSRLTVL.

This clone occurred many times. The chain has TRBV28 and TRBJ2-3; 8 bases match TRBD2. This CDR3 region has 14 residues. The V gene end was trimmed by 9 bases and the J gene end by 5 bases; junction bases not matched to a gene: 10. CDR1 is MDHEN and CDR2 is SYDVKM in the germline V gene. The CDR3 sequence: CASITAGVRDTQYF. CDR3 DNA: TGTGCCAGTATCACAGCGGGAGTAAGAGATACGCAGTATTTT.

This clone turned up a few times. CDR3 region: CAISEDRGLGTQYF. The CDR3 bases are TGTGCCATCAGTGAGGACAGGGGCCTTGGAACCCAGTACTTC. V gene TRBV10-3 combines with J gene TRBJ2-5; 8 nucleotides match TRBD1. Germline V gene sequence: CDR1 ENHRY, CDR2 SYGVKD. CDR3 length: 14 amino acids. J was trimmed by 8 bases and V by 2 bases; bases with no gene match: 7.